These T cell receptor beta chains were read from a single sample in a study of blood T cell repertoires in COVID-19. Measured with immunoSEQ multiplex PCR; TCRdb has only the in-frame clones, and not every one. This table holds around 230,000 clones, over 70% found once. The specimen was peripheral blood. The receptors shown here come from a woman in her forties or fifties with acute or convalescent COVID-19. CDR3s include the opening cysteine and the closing phenylalanine or tryptophan. D genes are given only for firm matches. A clone size is listed for some rows: how often the clone was seen (once, few, many), or a class if it is expanded.

d_call,j_call,v_call,clone_size,cdr3_aa,cdr3_nt
TRBD1,TRBJ2-1,TRBV25-1,once,CASSPGTAYNEQFF,TGTGCCAGCAGCCCCGGGACAGCATACAATGAGCAGTTCTTC
NA,TRBJ2-5,TRBV3-1/TRBV3-2,many,CASSPLPESGTQYF,TGTGCCAGCAGCCCCCTTCCGGAGTCCGGGACCCAGTACTTC
TRBD2,TRBJ2-1,TRBV2,NA,CALRGREGRESYNEQFF,TGTGCCTTGAGGGGGCGGGAGGGCCGAGAGTCCTACAATGAGCAGTTCTTC
TRBD1,TRBJ2-5,TRBV9,NA,CASSARDSQETQYF,TGTGCCAGCAGCGCCCGGGACAGCCAAGAGACCCAGTACTTC
TRBD1,TRBJ2-5,TRBV29-1,NA,CSAGQGTVETQYF,TGCAGCGCCGGACAGGGGACAGTAGAGACCCAGTACTTC
NA,TRBJ2-5,TRBV28,once,CASGSGDQETQYF,TGTGCCAGCGGTTCGGGAGACCAAGAGACCCAGTACTTC
TRBD1,TRBJ2-7,TRBV27,few,CASSLGTVSYEQYF,TGTGCCAGCAGTTTGGGGACAGTCTCCTACGAGCAGTACTTC
TRBD2,TRBJ2-3,TRBV29-1,NA,CSVGTSPSTDTQYF,TGCAGCGTCGGGACTAGCCCGAGCACAGATACGCAGTATTTT
TRBD1,TRBJ1-2,TRBV18,NA,CASSPVPGQGAEYGYTF,TGTGCCAGCTCACCCGTCCCGGGACAGGGGGCGGAGTATGGCTACACCTTC
TRBD2,TRBJ2-5,TRBV4-1,NA,CASSQEEGGPSFSETQYF,TGCGCCAGCAGCCAAGAGGAGGGAGGGCCCTCATTCTCAGAGACCCAGTACTTC
NA,TRBJ1-5,TRBV7-2,NA,CASSLVAGYSQPQHF,TGTGCCAGCAGCTTAGTGGCAGGTTACAGTCAGCCCCAGCATTTT
NA,TRBJ2-7,TRBV24-1,NA,CATSGASSYEQYF,TGTGCCACCAGTGGTGCTAGCTCCTACGAGCAGTACTTC
TRBD2,TRBJ2-1,TRBV20-1,NA,CSASMTSGIHNEQFF,TGCAGTGCTAGTATGACTAGCGGGATTCACAATGAGCAGTTCTTC